The sequence of this T cell receptor beta chain was determined in a study of blood T cell repertoires in COVID-19. Sequencing was performed with immunoSEQ multiplex PCR; in TCRdb, only in-frame clones are kept and a portion is missing. The repertoire includes nearly 350,000 clones, about 90% of them detected once, and roughly 1% sits in the top ten. Participant-reported clinical history was the basis for cohort assignment. Donors of Cohort 3 who recovered were those that had two negative PCRs, clearance, or symptom resolution. Sequencing input: PBMCs or T cells enriched from blood (not recorded which). This clonotype originated in a woman in her 30s who had recovered from COVID-19.

CDR3 bases: TGCGCCAGCAGCTTGGCCGGTCAAGCCTTACGCACAGATACGCAGTATTTT. This encodes CASSLAGQALRTDTQYF. The rearrangement uses TRBV5-1 and TRBJ2-3; D gene ambiguous. CDR3 length: 17 amino acids. The V end was cut by 0 bases, the J end by 1 base, with 15 bases between. Germline V lookup: CDR1 SGHRS, CDR2 YFSETQ.